Listed below are T cell receptor beta chains from one sample, sequenced in a study of T cells after yellow fever vaccination. TCRdb ran MiXCR on the 5' RACE reads and lists one entry per CDR3 protein. The sample has 300,000 to 400,000 distinct CDR3 sequences; under 15% are singletons. The source material was CD4+ T cells sorted from PBMCs, sampled 15 days after the yellow fever booster vaccination. These receptors came from a man aged 18-30 years who received the YFV17D yellow fever vaccine. Both conserved end residues are part of each CDR3. D genes are given only for firm matches. A row's size may be missing; if present it is once, few, many or a size class.

>TRBD1|TRBV6-6|TRBJ1-1|NA
TGTGCCAGCAGTTACGGGACAGCCTCGAACACTGAAGCTTTCTTT
CASSYGTASNTEAFF
>NA|TRBV18|TRBJ1-2|NA
TGTGCCAGCTCACCGGTGGATCAGGGGGGCTACACCTTC
CASSPVDQGGYTF
>NA|TRBV18|TRBJ2-7|NA
TGTGCCACCCAAGCCAGGGGAGGGTACTACGAGCAGTACTTC
CATQARGGYYEQYF
>NA|TRBV9|TRBJ2-1|NA
TGTGCCAGCAGCGTAGGGATCACGGAGAACTACAATGAGCAGTTCTTC
CASSVGITENYNEQFF
>TRBD1|TRBV5-4|TRBJ2-7|NA
TGTGCCAGCAGCGCGACAGGGGGAATCTACGAGCAGTACTTC
CASSATGGIYEQYF
>TRBD2|TRBV6-2/TRBV6-3|TRBJ2-5|NA
TGTGCCAGCAACAGCGGGGGGGCTTCTGAAGAGACCCAGTACTTC
CASNSGGASEETQYF
>NA|TRBV24-1|TRBJ2-3|few
TGTGCCACCAGTGATGGGGCTCTCGGGGGAGATACGCAGTATTTT
CATSDGALGGDTQYF
>TRBD2|TRBV4-1|TRBJ2-7|few
TGCGCCAGCAGCCAGGGGGGGGTCCGTGCCTACGAGCAGTACTTC
CASSQGGVRAYEQYF
>NA|TRBV9|TRBJ2-2|many
TGTGCCAGCAGCGTAGTGAGCTTGGTGAACACCGGGGAGCTGTTTTTT
CASSVVSLVNTGELFF
>NA|TRBV6-1|TRBJ2-5|NA
TGTGCCAGCAGCCGTAGACAGGACGGCCAAGAGACCCAGTACTTC
CASSRRQDGQETQYF
>NA|TRBV20-1|TRBJ2-3|few
TGCAGTGCTAGCCCACGACCCGGGGGTACGCAGTATTTT
CSASPRPGGTQYF
>NA|TRBV7-3|TRBJ1-1|few
TGTGCCAGCAGCCCGAGACAGAACCTGGTGAACACTGAAGCTTTCTTT
CASSPRQNLVNTEAFF
>NA|TRBV7-9|TRBJ1-3|NA
TGTGCCAGCAGCCGGGACGGCTCTGGAAACACCATATATTTT
CASSRDGSGNTIYF
>NA|TRBV10-3|TRBJ2-6|NA
TGTGCCATCAGTGAGGGAGGGGGAACTGGGGCCAACGTCCTGACTTTC
CAISEGGGTGANVLTF
>NA|TRBV23-1|TRBJ2-3|NA
TGCGCCAGCAGTCGCGTGAACGGGCGATTAACCACAGATACGCAGTATTTT
CASSRVNGRLTTDTQYF
>TRBD2|TRBV4-2|TRBJ2-1|few
TGTGCCAGCAGCCCCTGGGGGGGCAATGAGCAGTTCTTC
CASSPWGGNEQFF
>TRBD2|TRBV6-6|TRBJ2-2|few
TGTGCCAGCAGTTCAGAGCGGGGGCAGGGCACCGGGGAGCTGTTTTTT
CASSSERGQGTGELFF
>TRBD1|TRBV10-3|TRBJ2-5|NA
TGTGCCATCAGTGTTGTAGGGGGCCGGGAGACCCAGTACTTC
CAISVVGGRETQYF
>TRBD1|TRBV6-6|TRBJ1-5|few
TGTGCCAGCACGGAGGGACAGATGAATCAGCCCCAGCATTTT
CASTEGQMNQPQHF
>TRBD1|TRBV5-4|TRBJ1-2|NA
TGTGCCAGCAGCGCCCCTCCGGGACAGGGCTCCTATGGCTACACCTTC
CASSAPPGQGSYGYTF
>TRBD2|TRBV7-2|TRBJ2-7|many
TGTGCCAGCAGCTTCGCGGGGGGGCGGGAGCAGTACTTC
CASSFAGGREQYF
>NA|TRBV7-7|TRBJ2-2|few
TGTGCTAGCAGCTTGTCCCCTTACTCGAACACCGGGGAGCTGTTTTTT
CASSLSPYSNTGELFF
>NA|TRBV7-9|TRBJ1-4|few
TGTGCCAGCAGCTTAGGGCAGAGTAATGAAAAACTGTTTTTT
CASSLGQSNEKLFF
>TRBD1|TRBV6-6|TRBJ2-1|few
TGTGCCAGCAGAGAGACCGGGACAGGGTTTATTAGCTCCTACAATGAGCAGTTCTTC
CASRETGTGFISSYNEQFF
>TRBD1|TRBV6-7|TRBJ2-2|many
TGTGCCAGCAGCCCTGAGGGACAGGGGGACTGGACGGCCGGGGAGCTGTTTTTT
CASSPEGQGDWTAGELFF
>NA|TRBV9|TRBJ2-4|few
TGTGCCAGCAGCGTAGAGCCCTCCTTAGCCAAAAACATTCAGTACTTC
CASSVEPSLAKNIQYF
>NA|TRBV5-1|TRBJ2-5|many
TGCGCCAGCAGTGTCTCCGAGACCCAGTACTTC
CASSVSETQYF
>NA|TRBV6-2/TRBV6-3|TRBJ2-6|many
TGTGCCAGCAGTTACGGGCCGCCTGGGGCCAACGTCCTGACTTTC
CASSYGPPGANVLTF
>NA|TRBV5-1|TRBJ2-5|NA
TGCGCCAGCAGCTTGAACATTCAAGAGACCCAGTACTTC
CASSLNIQETQYF
>TRBD1|TRBV5-1|TRBJ1-6|few
TGCGCCAGCAGCTTGGCCGGTACAGGGGGCAGTTCACCCCTCCACTTT
CASSLAGTGGSSPLHF
>NA|TRBV27|TRBJ2-2|few
TGTGCCAGCAGTAAGAGGACGGGAAACACCGGGGAGCTGTTTTTT
CASSKRTGNTGELFF
>TRBD2|TRBV5-1|TRBJ2-5|NA
TGCGCCAGCAGCTTACGCCCGGGGACTAGCGGAAAAGAGACCCAGTACTTC
CASSLRPGTSGKETQYF
>NA|TRBV9|TRBJ1-5|once
TGTGCCAGCAGCCGTGGGGGGATTAGCAATCAGCCCCAGCATTTT
CASSRGGISNQPQHF
>TRBD2|TRBV7-2|TRBJ2-3|NA
TGTGCCAGCAGCTTAAGGCCTACGGGGGGAAGAGGCACAGATACGCAGTATTTT
CASSLRPTGGRGTDTQYF
>NA|TRBV5-6|TRBJ1-4|few
TGTGCCAGCAGCTTGTGGACCGCAGAAAAACTGTTTTTT
CASSLWTAEKLFF
>NA|TRBV24-1|TRBJ2-2|many
TGTGCCACCAGTGGGGAAACAAGCACCGGGGAGCTGTTTTTT
CATSGETSTGELFF
>NA|TRBV30|TRBJ2-5|NA
TGTGCCTGGGGACGACAAGAGACCCAGTACTTC
CAWGRQETQYF
>NA|TRBV6-5|TRBJ2-3|few
TGTGCCAGCAGTTTAACACGGGACGGGGGAGATACGCAGTATTTT
CASSLTRDGGDTQYF
>TRBD1|TRBV7-3|TRBJ2-2|few
TGTGCCAGCAGCTCCCCGGACAGGGGTAGGACCGGGGAGCTGTTTTTT
CASSSPDRGRTGELFF
>NA|TRBV4-3|TRBJ1-2|NA
TGCGCCAGCAGCCAGGACCCTTTGCCTACCTATGGCTACACCTTC
CASSQDPLPTYGYTF
>TRBD1|TRBV12-3/TRBV12-4|TRBJ1-2|few
TGTGCCAGCAGTTCCCAAAGGGGGCTTAGCGGCTACACCTTC
CASSSQRGLSGYTF
>TRBD1|TRBV27|TRBJ1-2|NA
TGTGCCAGCAGCTCGGACAGGGTACCCTATGGCTACACCTTC
CASSSDRVPYGYTF
>NA|TRBV6-2/TRBV6-3|TRBJ2-1|many
TGTGCCAGCACAACAGGCGAAATCCTAGAGCAGTTCTTC
CASTTGEILEQFF
>NA|TRBV5-1|TRBJ2-2|NA
TGCGCCAGCAGCTTGACGGGACAGAACACCGGGGAGCTGTTTTTT
CASSLTGQNTGELFF
>NA|TRBV18|TRBJ1-6|NA
TGTGCCAGCTCACCACCAAGTATTCAGAATTCACCCCTCCACTTT
CASSPPSIQNSPLHF
>TRBD1|TRBV2|TRBJ2-5|few
TGTGCCAGCAGACCAAGACAGGGCACAGAGACCCAGTACTTC
CASRPRQGTETQYF
>TRBD2|TRBV19|TRBJ2-1|NA
TGTGCCAGTAGTACCCGAGAGCGGGGATACTACAATGAGCAGTTCTTC
CASSTRERGYYNEQFF
>NA|TRBV25-1|TRBJ2-5|many
TGTGCCAGCAATCGGGGAGGAGAGACCCAGTACTTC
CASNRGGETQYF
>NA|TRBV4-1|TRBJ2-7|few
TGCGCCAGCAGCCTCGGGACGGTTGGTGACTACGAGCAGTACTTC
CASSLGTVGDYEQYF
>TRBD1|TRBV5-5|TRBJ2-2|NA
TGTGCCAGCAGCCTGCGGACAGGGGGGGACACCGGGGAGCTGTTTTTT
CASSLRTGGDTGELFF
>NA|TRBV6-5|TRBJ2-3|few
TGTGCCAGCAGTTACTCTCAGAACACAGATACGCAGTATTTT
CASSYSQNTDTQYF
>NA|TRBV12-3/TRBV12-4|TRBJ2-2|many
TGTGCCAGTGAGAGGTCCACGAACACCGGGGAGCTGTTTTTT
CASERSTNTGELFF
>NA|TRBV7-2|TRBJ2-3|NA
TGTGCCAGCAGCCCGCACGGGGGCCCAGATACGCAGTATTTT
CASSPHGGPDTQYF
>TRBD2|TRBV7-9|TRBJ2-5|many
TGTGCCAGCAGCTGGGGCCGCTCCTCTAGCGGGGGAAGGGGAGAGACCCAGTACTTC
CASSWGRSSSGGRGETQYF
>TRBD1|TRBV7-3|TRBJ1-1|many
TGTGCCAGCAGCCTCCTACAGGGGACTGAAGCTTTCTTT
CASSLLQGTEAFF